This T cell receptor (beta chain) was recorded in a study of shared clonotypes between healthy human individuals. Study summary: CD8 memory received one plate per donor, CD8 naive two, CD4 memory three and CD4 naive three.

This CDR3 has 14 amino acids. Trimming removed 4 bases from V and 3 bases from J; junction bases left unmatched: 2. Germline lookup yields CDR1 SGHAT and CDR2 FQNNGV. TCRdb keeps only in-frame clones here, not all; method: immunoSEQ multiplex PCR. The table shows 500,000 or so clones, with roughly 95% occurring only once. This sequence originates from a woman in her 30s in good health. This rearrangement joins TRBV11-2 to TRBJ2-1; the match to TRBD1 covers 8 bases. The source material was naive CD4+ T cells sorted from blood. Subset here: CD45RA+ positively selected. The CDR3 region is CASSSGQGYNEQFF. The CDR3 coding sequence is TGTGCCAGCAGCTCCGGACAGGGCTACAATGAGCAGTTCTTC. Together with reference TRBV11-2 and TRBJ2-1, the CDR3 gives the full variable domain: EAGVAQSPRYKIIEKRQSVAFWCNPISGHATLYWYQQILGQGPKLLIQFQNNGVVDDSQLPKDRFSAERLKGVDSTLKIQPAKLEDSAVYLCASSSGQGYNEQFFGPGTRLTVL.